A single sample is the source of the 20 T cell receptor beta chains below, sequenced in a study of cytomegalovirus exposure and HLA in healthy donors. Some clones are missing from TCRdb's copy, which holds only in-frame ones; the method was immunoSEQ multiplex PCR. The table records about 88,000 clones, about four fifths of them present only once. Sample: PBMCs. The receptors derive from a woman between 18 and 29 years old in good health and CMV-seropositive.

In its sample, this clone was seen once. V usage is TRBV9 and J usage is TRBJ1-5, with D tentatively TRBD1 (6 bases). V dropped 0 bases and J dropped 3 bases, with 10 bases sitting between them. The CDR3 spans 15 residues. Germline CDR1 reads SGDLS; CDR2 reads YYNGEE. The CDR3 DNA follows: TGTGCCAGCAGCGTAGCTCCAGGGGACAATCAGCCCCAGCATTTT. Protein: CASSVAPGDNQPQHF.

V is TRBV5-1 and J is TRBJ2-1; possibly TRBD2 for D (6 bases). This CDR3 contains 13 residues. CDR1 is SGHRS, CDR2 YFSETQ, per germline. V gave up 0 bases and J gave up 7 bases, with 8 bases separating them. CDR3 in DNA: TGCGCCAGCAGCTTGGGCGGGGTAAATGAGCAGTTCTTC. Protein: CASSLGGVNEQFF.

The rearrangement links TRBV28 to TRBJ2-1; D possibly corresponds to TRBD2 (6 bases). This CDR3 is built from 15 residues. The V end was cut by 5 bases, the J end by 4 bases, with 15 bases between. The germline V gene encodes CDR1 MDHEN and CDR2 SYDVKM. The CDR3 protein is CASSPPRGVYNEQFF. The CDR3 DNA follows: TGTGCCAGCAGTCCCCCCCGCGGGGTGTACAATGAGCAGTTCTTC.

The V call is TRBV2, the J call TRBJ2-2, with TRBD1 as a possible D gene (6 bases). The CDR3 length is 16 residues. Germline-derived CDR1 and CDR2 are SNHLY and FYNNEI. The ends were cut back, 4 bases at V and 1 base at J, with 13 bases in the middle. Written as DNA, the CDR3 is TGTGCCAGCAGTGTCCAGGGGACGGTGAACACCGGGGAGCTGTTTTTT. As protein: CASSVQGTVNTGELFF.

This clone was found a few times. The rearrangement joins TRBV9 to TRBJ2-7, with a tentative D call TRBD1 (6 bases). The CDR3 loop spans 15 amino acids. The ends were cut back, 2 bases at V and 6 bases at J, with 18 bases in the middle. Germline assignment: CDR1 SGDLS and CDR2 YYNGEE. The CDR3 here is CASSVTTSGAPEQYF. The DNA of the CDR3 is TGTGCCAGCAGCGTTACCACCTCAGGGGCCCCCGAGCAGTACTTC.

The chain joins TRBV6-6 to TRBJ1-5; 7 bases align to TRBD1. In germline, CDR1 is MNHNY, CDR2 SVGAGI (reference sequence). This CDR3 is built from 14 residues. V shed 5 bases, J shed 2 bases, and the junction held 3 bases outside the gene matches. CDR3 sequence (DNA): TGTGCCAGCAGTCGACAGGGCGGCAATCAGCCCCAGCATTTT. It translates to CASSRQGGNQPQHF.

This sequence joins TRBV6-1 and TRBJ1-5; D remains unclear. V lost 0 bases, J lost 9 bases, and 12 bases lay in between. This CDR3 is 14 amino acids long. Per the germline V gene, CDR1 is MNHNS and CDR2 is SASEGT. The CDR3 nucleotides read TGTGCCAGCAGTGAAGCACAGACGGTCCGGCCCCAGCATTTT. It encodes CASSEAQTVRPQHF.

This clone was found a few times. CDR3 in DNA: TGTGCCTGGAGTCCGGGAGTCAATCAGCCCCAGCATTTT. Protein sequence: CAWSPGVNQPQHF. The rearrangement joins TRBV30 to TRBJ1-5; D is uncertain. CDR1 GTSNPN and CDR2 SVGIG come from the germline V gene (reference sequence). There are 13 residues in the CDR3. Trimming removed 2 bases at V and 3 bases at J, with 8 bases between.

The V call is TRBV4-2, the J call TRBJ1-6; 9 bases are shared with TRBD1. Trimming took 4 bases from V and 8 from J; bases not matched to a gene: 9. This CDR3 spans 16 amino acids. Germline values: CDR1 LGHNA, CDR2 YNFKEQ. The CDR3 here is CASSPNPGQGYSPLHF. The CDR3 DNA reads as TGTGCCAGCAGCCCAAACCCCGGACAGGGGTATTCACCCCTCCACTTT.

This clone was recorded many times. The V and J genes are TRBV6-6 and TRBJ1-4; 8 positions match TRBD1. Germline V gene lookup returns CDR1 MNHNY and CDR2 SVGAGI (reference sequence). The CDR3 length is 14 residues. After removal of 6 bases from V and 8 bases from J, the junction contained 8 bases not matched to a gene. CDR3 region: CASSTDRVNEKLFF. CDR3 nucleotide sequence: TGTGCCAGCAGCACGGACAGGGTTAACGAAAAACTGTTTTTT.

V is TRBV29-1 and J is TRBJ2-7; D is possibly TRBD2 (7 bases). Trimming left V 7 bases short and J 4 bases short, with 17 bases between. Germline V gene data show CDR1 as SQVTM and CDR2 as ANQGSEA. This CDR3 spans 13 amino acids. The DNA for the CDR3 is TGCAGCGCCCGCGGGGGCGGGAAATACGAGCAGTACTTC. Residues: CSARGGGKYEQYF.

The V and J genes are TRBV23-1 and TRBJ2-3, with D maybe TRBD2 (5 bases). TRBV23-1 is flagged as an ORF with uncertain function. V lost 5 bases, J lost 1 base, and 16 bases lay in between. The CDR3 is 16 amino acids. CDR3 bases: TGCGCCAGCAGTTACAAGAGCGGAACTTGCACAGATACGCAGTATTTT. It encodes CASSYKSGTCTDTQYF.

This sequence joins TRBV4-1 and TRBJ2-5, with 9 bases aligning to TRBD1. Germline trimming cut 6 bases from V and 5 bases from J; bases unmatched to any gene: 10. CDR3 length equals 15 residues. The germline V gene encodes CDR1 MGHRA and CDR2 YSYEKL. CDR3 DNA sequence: TGCGCCAGCAGGAAAACAGGGGGCGTGGAGGAGACCCAGTACTTC. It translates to CASRKTGGVEETQYF.

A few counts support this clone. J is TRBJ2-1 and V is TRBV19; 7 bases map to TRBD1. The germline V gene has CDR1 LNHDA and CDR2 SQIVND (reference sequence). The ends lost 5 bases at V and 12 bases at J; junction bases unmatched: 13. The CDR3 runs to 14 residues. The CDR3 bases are TGTGCCAGTAGTGCAAAATGGACAGGCCAGGCGCAGTTCTTC. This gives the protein CASSAKWTGQAQFF.

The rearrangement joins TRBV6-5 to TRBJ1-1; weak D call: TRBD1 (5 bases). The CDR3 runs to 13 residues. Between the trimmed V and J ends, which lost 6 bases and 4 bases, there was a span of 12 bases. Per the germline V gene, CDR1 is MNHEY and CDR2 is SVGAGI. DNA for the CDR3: TGTGCCAGCAGCAACTTCAGGGTCACTGAAGCTTTCTTT. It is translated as CASSNFRVTEAFF.

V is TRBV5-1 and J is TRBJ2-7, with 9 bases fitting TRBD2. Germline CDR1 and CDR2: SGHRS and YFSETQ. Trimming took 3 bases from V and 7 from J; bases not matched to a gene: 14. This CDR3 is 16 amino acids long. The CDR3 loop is CASSWTAAGGPEEQYF. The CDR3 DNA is TGCGCCAGCAGCTGGACCGCCGCGGGGGGGCCGGAGGAGCAGTACTTC.

The CDR3 bases are TGTGCCAGCAGTGGGGCAGGGATGGATGGCTACACCTTC. Amino acid sequence: CASSGAGMDGYTF. The rearrangement joins TRBV2 to TRBJ1-2; D perhaps matches TRBD1 (5 bases). Germline assignment: CDR1 SNHLY and CDR2 FYNNEI. The V end was cut by 4 bases, the J end by 6 bases, with 12 bases between. The CDR3 runs to 13 residues.

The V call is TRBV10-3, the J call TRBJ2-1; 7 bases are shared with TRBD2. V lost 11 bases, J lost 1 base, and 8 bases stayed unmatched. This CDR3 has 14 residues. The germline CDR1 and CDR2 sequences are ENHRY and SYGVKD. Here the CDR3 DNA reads TGTGCCCTGGGAAGCGGGGATTCCTACAATGAGCAGTTCTTC. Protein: CALGSGDSYNEQFF.

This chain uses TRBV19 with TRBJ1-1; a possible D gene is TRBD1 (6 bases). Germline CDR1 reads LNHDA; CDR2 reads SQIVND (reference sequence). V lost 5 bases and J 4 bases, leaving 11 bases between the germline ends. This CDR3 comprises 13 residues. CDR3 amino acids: CASSATGSTEAFF. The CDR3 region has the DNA TGTGCCAGTAGTGCAACAGGGAGCACTGAAGCTTTCTTT. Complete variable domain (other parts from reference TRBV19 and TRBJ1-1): DGGITQSPKYLFRKEGQNVTLSCEQNLNHDAMYWYRQDPGQGLRLIYYSQIVNDFQKGDIAEGYSVSREKKESFPLTVTSAQKNPTAFYLCASSATGSTEAFFGQGTRLTVV.

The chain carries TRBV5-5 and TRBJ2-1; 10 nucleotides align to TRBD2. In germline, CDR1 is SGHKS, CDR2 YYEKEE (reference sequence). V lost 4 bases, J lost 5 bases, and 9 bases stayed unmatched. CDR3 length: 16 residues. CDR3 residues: CASSLRGTSGNNEQFF. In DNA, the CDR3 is TGTGCCAGCAGCCTTCGAGGAACTAGCGGGAACAATGAGCAGTTCTTC.